The rows below give T cell receptor beta chains drawn from one sample of a study of CD8 T cells in Susac syndrome. TCRdb re-called the immunoSEQ multiplex PCR reads with MiXCR, one entry per CDR3 protein. This table holds some 260,000 distinct CDR3 sequences, 85% found once. The sequenced sample consisted of CD8+ T cells from PBMCs. These receptors all stem from a human donor with multiple sclerosis. CDR3s include the opening cysteine and the closing phenylalanine or tryptophan. Size is stated for part of the rows, as once, few or many counts, or as a class when the clone is expanded.

V gene	J gene	clone size	CDR3 protein
TRBV30	TRBJ2-1	-	CAWTTGTGKNEQFF
TRBV9	TRBJ2-1	-	CASSVVGSGTSLFF
TRBV15	TRBJ2-7	once	CATSSPSRRYEQYF
TRBV6-1	TRBJ2-5	-	CASSELFGGLGETQYF
TRBV7-6	TRBJ1-3	few	CASSLESGNTIYF
TRBV12-3/TRBV12-4	TRBJ2-7	-	CASSGLAGVFAYEQYF
TRBV5-1	TRBJ2-7	-	CASSLVATNYEQYF
TRBV7-2	TRBJ1-1	-	CASSLGGPRYGGTEAFF
TRBV28	TRBJ1-5	-	CASSLSQTEYSNQPQHF
TRBV9	TRBJ1-2	-	CASSVAPKVPTGRPYGYTF
TRBV7-2	TRBJ1-1	-	CASSPVQAGYTDTEAFF
TRBV20-1	TRBJ1-6	-	CSAESRGSRLNSPLHF
TRBV28	TRBJ1-2	-	CASWTGEGYGYTF
TRBV29-1	TRBJ1-2	once	CSVESWDRERYGYTF
TRBV19	TRBJ1-1	-	CASSASLGSNMPRSTEAFF
TRBV27	TRBJ1-4	-	CASSLSAPTFTDEKLFF
TRBV4-2	TRBJ1-1	-	CASSQGGANTEAFF
TRBV5-1	TRBJ2-1	-	CASSMGLAGTEQFF
TRBV20-1	TRBJ2-7	-	CSATGTLAFLEQYF
TRBV27	TRBJ2-1	-	CASSLRLARSNEQFF
TRBV7-9	TRBJ2-7	-	CASSLSTGLAYEQYF
TRBV9	TRBJ1-4	-	CASSGESGLNEKLFF
TRBV7-8	TRBJ1-5	-	CASSSVWDSNQPQHF
TRBV5-6	TRBJ2-1	-	CASSSPGTPYNEQFF
TRBV7-6	TRBJ2-1	few	CASSKRFHNEQFF
TRBV7-9	TRBJ2-1	-	CASSLAGREDDEQFF
TRBV7-2	TRBJ2-2	-	CASSLARGSELFF
TRBV6-6	TRBJ2-7	-	CASSRSLRGGYEQYF
TRBV20-1	TRBJ2-1	-	CSARDRKTSGRPSYNEQFF
TRBV24-1	TRBJ2-1	-	CATSVRLGDEQFF
TRBV30	TRBJ2-7	-	CALHPGLASYEQYF
TRBV20-1	TRBJ2-1	-	CSARVPGSGGFYNEQFF
TRBV20-1	TRBJ2-5	-	CSAREGGEQGVLGETQYF
TRBV19	TRBJ1-1	-	CAAKPTENTEAFF
TRBV29-1	TRBJ2-2	-	CSVQGKDTGELFF
TRBV27	TRBJ1-2	-	CASSEAGTLMRGYTF
TRBV18	TRBJ2-5	-	CASSPGPPPGGETQYF
TRBV19	TRBJ1-3	once	CASLDEDFFGNTIYF
TRBV11-2	TRBJ2-7	-	CASSWNSGLAGDEQYF
TRBV27	TRBJ1-6	-	CASSLPSSYNSPLHF
TRBV11-2	TRBJ2-1	-	CASSPSRRGGSYNEQFF
TRBV12-3/TRBV12-4	TRBJ2-3	-	CASTPYLAGGTDTQYF
TRBV27	TRBJ1-4	-	CASSGGVLTNEKLFF
TRBV9	TRBJ1-1	-	CASMRVEAFF
TRBV7-9	TRBJ1-2	-	CASSLQQGYGYTF
TRBV4-1	TRBJ1-5	few	CASSQVPGGNQPQHF
TRBV7-9	TRBJ2-3	-	CASSPLYADTQYF
TRBV13	TRBJ1-1	once	CASSNRVRDLGFF